These 4 T cell receptor beta chains were sequenced from one sample in a study of shared clonotypes between healthy human individuals. The table came from immunoSEQ multiplex PCR; TCRdb's copy has only in-frame clones and leaves some out. The sample includes about 2.3 million clones, approximately 95% of them seen just once. Sequencing input: naive CD4+ T cells from PBMCs. Stated subset: CD45RA+ positively selected. These receptors were taken from a man aged 18 to 30 in good health. Some clones in this sample may be carry-over from other donors' samples.

The chain combines TRBV29-1 with TRBJ2-1, with 12 bases identical to TRBD2. Germline values: CDR1 SQVTM, CDR2 ANQGSEA. V was clipped by 7 bases and J by 12 bases; unmatched bases: 16. This CDR3 spans 15 amino acids. CDR3 protein: CSDPGPGRLAGAQFF. CDR3 nucleotide sequence: TGCAGCGACCCAGGCCCGGGGAGACTAGCGGGGGCGCAGTTCTTC.

The gene calls are TRBV28 and TRBJ1-1; D might be TRBD1 (5 bases). Germline V gene lookup returns CDR1 MDHEN and CDR2 SYDVKM. This CDR3 is 15 amino acids long. V was pared by 7 bases and J by 4 bases, with 19 bases between. CDR3 in DNA: TGTGCCAGCATCCCTTGGGGGGAGGCCGGCACTGAAGCTTTCTTT. Protein product: CASIPWGEAGTEAFF.

In its sample, this clone was seen a few times. The chain couples TRBV7-9 to TRBJ2-6, with D hard to call. V shed 1 base and J shed 3 bases, with 16 bases lying between them. The CDR3 loop spans 18 amino acids. The germline V gene has CDR1 SEHNR and CDR2 FQNEAQ (reference sequence). The CDR3 sequence is CASSLGLVGPLGANVLTF. The CDR3 region has the DNA TGTGCCAGCAGCTTAGGGTTGGTTGGTCCTCTTGGGGCCAACGTCCTGACTTTC.

V is TRBV5-4 and J is TRBJ2-4, with a possible D match to TRBD2 (5 bases). The CDR3 loop spans 19 amino acids. Trimming pared 4 bases from V and 0 bases from J, leaving 23 bases between. CDR1 and CDR2 from the germline V gene are SGHNT and YYREEE (reference sequence). The CDR3 protein is CASSLGGPTSGLAKNIQYF. CDR3 coding DNA: TGTGCCAGCAGCCTCGGTGGCCCTACTAGTGGACTAGCCAAAAACATTCAGTACTTC.